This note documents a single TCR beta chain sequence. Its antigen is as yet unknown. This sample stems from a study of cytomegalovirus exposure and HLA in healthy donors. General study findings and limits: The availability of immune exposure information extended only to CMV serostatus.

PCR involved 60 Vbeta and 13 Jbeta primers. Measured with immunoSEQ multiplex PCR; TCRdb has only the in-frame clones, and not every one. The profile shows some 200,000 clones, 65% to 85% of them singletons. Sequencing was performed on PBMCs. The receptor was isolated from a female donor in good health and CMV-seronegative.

The CDR3 region has the DNA TGTGCCAGCTCAACAAGAGGACTAGCGGTTACAGATACGCAGTATTTT. Translating gives CASSTRGLAVTDTQYF. V and J are TRBV18 and TRBJ2-3; 10 nucleotides line up with TRBD2. This CDR3 region has 16 residues. V trimming: 5 bases; J trimming: 3 bases; junction bases outside the gene matches: 8. Germline CDR1 KGHSH, CDR2 LQKENI.